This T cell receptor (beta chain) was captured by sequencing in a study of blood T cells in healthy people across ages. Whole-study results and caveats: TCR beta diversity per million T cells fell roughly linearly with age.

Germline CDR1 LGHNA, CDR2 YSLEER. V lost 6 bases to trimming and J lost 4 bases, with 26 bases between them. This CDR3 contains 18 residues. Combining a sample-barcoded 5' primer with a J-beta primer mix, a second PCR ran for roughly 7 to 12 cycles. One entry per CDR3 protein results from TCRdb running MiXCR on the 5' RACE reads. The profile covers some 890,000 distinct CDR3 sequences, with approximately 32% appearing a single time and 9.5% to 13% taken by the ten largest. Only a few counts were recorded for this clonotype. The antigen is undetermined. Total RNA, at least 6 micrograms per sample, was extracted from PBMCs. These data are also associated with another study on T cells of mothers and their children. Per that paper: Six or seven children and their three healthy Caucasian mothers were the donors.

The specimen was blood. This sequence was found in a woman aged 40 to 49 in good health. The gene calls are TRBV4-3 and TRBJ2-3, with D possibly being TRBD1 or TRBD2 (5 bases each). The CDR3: CASRQQNPGTGKADTQYF. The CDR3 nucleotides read TGCGCCAGCAGACAACAGAACCCCGGGACGGGAAAAGCAGATACGCAGTATTTT.